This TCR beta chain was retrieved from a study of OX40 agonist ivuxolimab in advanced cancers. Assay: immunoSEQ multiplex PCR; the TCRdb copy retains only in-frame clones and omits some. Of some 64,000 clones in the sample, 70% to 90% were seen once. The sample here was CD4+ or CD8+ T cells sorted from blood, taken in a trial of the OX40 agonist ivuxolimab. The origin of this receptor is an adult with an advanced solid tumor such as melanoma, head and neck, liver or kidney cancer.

CDR3 amino acids: CASSRHTNTLAKNIQYF. The CDR3, as DNA: TGTGCCAGCAGCCGGCACACAAATACCTTAGCCAAAAACATTCAGTACTTC. The chain couples TRBV7-2 to TRBJ2-4; D unclear. The length of the CDR3 is 17 residues. Germline values: CDR1 SGHTA, CDR2 FQGNSA. V was shortened by 5 bases and J by 0 bases, with 17 bases between the two germline ends.